This TCR beta chain is drawn from a study of blood T cell repertoires in COVID-19. On the study more broadly: The samples span acute and convalescent COVID-19 from the United States, Italy and Spain. T cells, B-cell-depleted T cells, or PBMCs provided the cDNA or gDNA that served as material.

Clones were sequenced by immunoSEQ multiplex PCR, and TCRdb holds only the in-frame ones, with some missing. The sample has roughly 150,000 clones, nearly 80% seen once. Germline CDR1 LNHDA, CDR2 SQIVND (reference sequence). This CDR3 has 13 residues. V lost 3 bases and J 1 base, leaving 6 bases between the germline ends. The chain has TRBV19 and TRBJ1-1; D gene ambiguous. The material sequenced was peripheral blood. This TCR was sampled from a woman at least 80 years old with acute or convalescent COVID-19. CDR3 nucleotide sequence: TGTGCCAGTAGTATCCACGGGAACACTGAAGCTTTCTTT. Its protein product is CASSIHGNTEAFF.